A single sample is the source of the 10 T cell receptor beta chains below, sequenced in a study of blood T cell repertoires in COVID-19. The protocol was immunoSEQ multiplex PCR, while the TCRdb copy is restricted to in-frame clones and leaves out a portion. The profile shows about 240,000 clones, 75% to 90% of them singletons. The sequencing input was PBMCs or T cells enriched from blood (not recorded which). These receptors were taken from a middle-aged man who had recovered from COVID-19.

V is TRBV9 and J is TRBJ1-5; D perhaps matches TRBD1 (5 bases). Germline-derived CDR1 and CDR2 are SGDLS and YYNGEE. The length of the CDR3 is 18 residues. Between the trimmed V and J ends, which lost 6 bases and 11 bases, there was a span of 33 bases. The CDR3 protein is CASTRGTTEISNREAQHF. The CDR3 coding sequence is TGTGCCAGCACTAGGGGAACGACCGAAATTTCTAATCGAGAAGCCCAGCATTTT.

The gene calls are TRBV19 and TRBJ2-3, with a tentative D call TRBD1 (6 bases). The CDR3 sequence is 16 residues long. The germline V gene has CDR1 LNHDA and CDR2 SQIVND (reference sequence). V was clipped by 1 base and J by 3 bases, with 14 bases between them. CDR3 protein: CASSIGGRLRTDTQYF. The CDR3 bases are TGTGCCAGTAGTATAGGGGGGCGGTTGAGGACAGATACGCAGTATTTT.

This clone was picked up one time. This sequence joins TRBV12-5 and TRBJ2-2; 7 positions agree with TRBD2. The CDR3 spans 18 residues. V gave up 0 bases and J gave up 3 bases; unmatched junction bases: 10. In germline, CDR1 is LGHNT, CDR2 FRNRAP. The CDR3 nucleotides read TGTGCTAGTGGTTTGGTCCTGATTCGGGGGGAGGACACCGGGGAGCTGTTTTTT. Its translation is CASGLVLIRGEDTGELFF.

J is TRBJ1-3 and V is TRBV7-3; D remains ambiguous. V was clipped by 1 base and J by 3 bases, with 10 bases between them. The CDR3 runs to 15 residues. Germline CDR1 and CDR2: SGHTA and FQGTGA. CDR3 coding DNA: TGTGCCAGCAGCTTAATTGGCGGGGATGGAAACACCATATATTTT. It encodes CASSLIGGDGNTIYF. The variable domain in full, with the rest retrieved from reference TRBV7-3 and TRBJ1-3, is GAGVSQTPSNKVTEKGKYVELRCDPISGHTALYWYRQSLGQGPEFLIYFQGTGAADDSGLPNDRFFAVRPEGSVSTLKIQRTERGDSAVYLCASSLIGGDGNTIYFGEGSWLTVV.

V and J are TRBV29-1 and TRBJ2-7; D is unclear. V was clipped by 6 bases and J by 4 bases, with 10 bases between them. The CDR3 spans 11 residues. Germline V gene sequence: CDR1 SQVTM, CDR2 ANQGSEA. CDR3: CSVAGAYEQYF. For the CDR3, the DNA is TGCAGCGTCGCAGGCGCGTACGAGCAGTACTTC.

CDR3 region: CASNPGRGAYGYTF. The CDR3, as DNA: TGTGCCAGCAACCCAGGGAGGGGGGCTTACGGCTACACCTTC. This chain uses TRBV7-9 with TRBJ1-2; TRBD1 is a possible D gene (6 bases). Germline CDR1 reads SEHNR; CDR2 reads FQNEAQ (reference sequence). Deletions cut 7 bases from V and 8 bases from J, with 20 bases between. The CDR3 loop spans 14 amino acids. The whole variable domain, filled in from reference TRBV7-9 and TRBJ1-2, reads DTGVSQNPRHKITKRGQNVTFRCDPISEHNRLYWYRQTLGQGPEFLTYFQNEAQLEKSRLLSDRFSAERPKGSFSTLEIQRTEQGDSAMYLCASNPGRGAYGYTFGSGTRLTVV.

This chain uses TRBV10-3 with TRBJ2-7, with D tentatively TRBD2 (5 bases). V lost 10 bases and J 1 base, leaving 14 bases between the germline ends. The CDR3 sequence is 13 residues long. The germline gives CDR1 ENHRY, CDR2 SYGVKD. CDR3 loop: CATKLGESYEQYF. CDR3 bases: TGTGCCACCAAGCTCGGGGAATCCTACGAGCAGTACTTC.

This clone was seen once. The chain carries TRBV2 and TRBJ1-4, with TRBD1 matching over 7 bases. Per germline, CDR1 SNHLY and CDR2 FYNNEI. The J segment lost 6 bases and the V segment lost 11 bases, leaving 12 bases of the junction unmatched. The CDR3 consists of 14 residues. CDR3 residues: CAGHEGAFDEKLFF. CDR3 coding DNA: TGTGCCGGACACGAGGGGGCTTTTGATGAAAAACTGTTTTTT.

This clone was counted between two and nine times. This chain uses TRBV19 with TRBJ1-6, with a weak D call TRBD1 (5 bases). The ends were cut back, 6 bases at V and 5 bases at J, with 14 bases in the middle. The germline gives CDR1 LNHDA, CDR2 SQIVND (reference sequence). The CDR3 consists of 15 residues. The CDR3 reads CASSAQGDDNSPLHF. DNA of the CDR3: TGTGCCAGTAGCGCGCAGGGTGATGATAATTCACCCCTCCACTTT.

The V gene is TRBV5-1, the J gene TRBJ2-7, with D uncertain. Trimming took 3 bases from V and 5 from J, leaving 27 bases between them. The CDR3 is 18 amino acids. Germline V gene data show CDR1 as SGHRS and CDR2 as YFSETQ. In DNA, the CDR3 is TGCGCCAGCAGCTATACCCCTAAAGCAGCAGGAACGATGGACGAGCAGTACTTC. It encodes CASSYTPKAAGTMDEQYF.